Below are 22 T cell receptor beta chains sequenced from a single sample in a study of T cell repertoires in cytomegalovirus infection. TCRdb reanalysed the reads using MiXCR and keeps one entry per CDR3 protein. This sample has around 440,000 distinct CDR3 sequences, with roughly 12% found just once. The specimen was PBMCs. The receptors originated from a human donor in good health (CMV status not recorded). Some clones in this sample may be carry-over from other donors' samples.

This clonotype showed up just a few times. The chain is built from TRBV3-1 and TRBJ2-5, with 8 positions matching TRBD2. The ends lost 5 bases at V and 9 bases at J; junction bases unmatched: 2. The CDR3 runs to 11 residues. Per the germline V gene, CDR1 is LGHDT and CDR2 is YNNKEL (reference sequence). The CDR3 bases are TGTGCCAGCAGCTCGGGGGGGGCCCAGTACTTC. Its protein product is CASSSGGAQYF.

In the case of this clonotype: A much larger clone is a single base away; this may be a read error. The rearrangement joins TRBV30 to TRBJ1-1; D gene ambiguous. Per the germline V gene, CDR1 is GTSNPN and CDR2 is SVGIG (reference sequence). V was cut by 3 bases and J by 5 bases, with 10 bases left in between. This CDR3 comprises 12 residues. The CDR3 protein is CAWSGNPTEAFF. Here the CDR3 DNA reads TGTGCCTGGAGCGGGAACCCTACTGAAGCTTTCTTT.

This clonotype was seen at least ten times. The V call is TRBV7-2, the J call TRBJ2-1, with 8 bases aligning to TRBD1. The CDR3 runs to 15 residues. After removal of 2 bases from V and 10 bases from J, the junction contained 10 bases not matched to a gene. Germline CDR1 SGHTA, CDR2 FQGNSA. DNA of the CDR3: TGTGCCAGCAGCTTAATGGGACAGGAGATTGGCGAGCAGTTCTTC. It yields the protein CASSLMGQEIGEQFF.

This clonotype was observed at least ten times. The chain joins TRBV7-9 to TRBJ1-2; D unresolved. The V gene lost 5 bases and the J gene lost 8 bases, with 12 bases spanning the gap. Germline-derived CDR1 and CDR2 are SEHNR and FQNEAQ (reference sequence). The CDR3 extends over 12 amino acids. The CDR3 nucleotides are TGTGCCAGCAGCCTCGATACGGGGGGCTACACCTTC. Translation: CASSLDTGGYTF.

V gene TRBV14 combines with J gene TRBJ2-1; perhaps TRBD2 as D (6 bases). V lost 0 bases and J 1 base, leaving 16 bases between the germline ends. This CDR3 is built from 18 residues. Germline V gives CDR1 SGHDN, CDR2 FVKESK. As DNA, the CDR3 is TGTGCCAGCAGCCAAGATGACACAATGGCGGGATCCTACAATGAGCAGTTCTTC. This translates into CASSQDDTMAGSYNEQFF.

This clonotype came up a few times. The CDR3 sequence is CASSGAAYGTDTQYF. CDR3 nucleotide sequence: TGTGCCAGCAGTGGAGCGGCCTACGGCACAGATACGCAGTATTTT. The gene calls are TRBV6-5 and TRBJ2-3; D possibly corresponds to TRBD2 (5 bases). The CDR3 has 15 residues. V lost 5 bases and J lost 1, with 13 bases in between. The V gene's germline CDR1 is MNHEY and CDR2 SVGAGI.

The genes are TRBV6-2 or TRBV6-3 and TRBJ1-6; 7 bases align to TRBD1. This CDR3 region has 15 residues. V was pared by 2 bases and J by 2 bases, with 0 bases of the junction left unmatched. Germline V gives CDR1 MNHEY, CDR2 SVGEGT. The CDR3 nucleotides are TGTGCCAGCAGTTACGACAGGGCCTATAATTCACCCCTCCACTTT. Translated, it gives CASSYDRAYNSPLHF.

This clonotype came up a few times. This chain connects TRBV12-3 or TRBV12-4 to TRBJ1-5, with 7 bases that match TRBD1. The CDR3 sequence is 13 residues long. The J segment lost 7 bases and the V segment lost 6 bases, leaving 6 bases of the junction unmatched. The CDR3 nucleotides are TGTGCCAGCAGCGGGACAGCGGACCAGCCCCAGCATTTT. Protein sequence: CASSGTADQPQHF.

At least ten counts were recorded for this clonotype. This rearrangement joins TRBV7-2 to TRBJ1-5; possibly TRBD1 for D (6 bases). This CDR3 region has 15 residues. V lost 10 bases and J 3 bases, leaving 19 bases between the germline ends. Germline loops: CDR1 SGHTA, CDR2 FQGNSA. The CDR3 region has the DNA TGTGCCACTGGCTTAGGGGGAGGGGACAATCAGCCCCAGCATTTT. Encoded protein: CATGLGGGDNQPQHF.

This clonotype was detected ten times or more. The rearrangement joins TRBV2 to TRBJ1-1, with 7 bases fitting TRBD1. Germline-derived CDR1 and CDR2 are SNHLY and FYNNEI. The junction had 14 bases not matched to a gene; V was cut back by 6 bases and J by 7 bases. The CDR3 loop spans 15 amino acids. This chain's CDR3 is CASSYLTGVEGEAFF. The CDR3 nucleotides are TGTGCCAGCAGCTATTTAACAGGGGTGGAGGGTGAAGCTTTCTTT.

This clonotype was recorded at least ten times. The chain carries TRBV19 and TRBJ2-3; a possible D gene is TRBD2 (6 bases). V was clipped by 7 bases and J by 3 bases, with 17 bases between them. CDR3 length: 15 residues. Germline assignment: CDR1 LNHDA and CDR2 SQIVND (reference sequence). The CDR3 DNA follows: TGTGCCAGTACCTTGGACTATAGACAGACAGATACGCAGTATTTT. Its translation: CASTLDYRQTDTQYF.

The chain has TRBV5-5 and TRBJ2-1, with TRBD1 matching 7 bases. Trimming at V came to 4 bases and at J to 4 bases, leaving 8 bases not matched to a gene. Germline V CDR1 and CDR2: SGHKS, YYEKEE (reference sequence). This CDR3 has 15 amino acids. In nucleotides, the CDR3 is TGTGCCAGCAGCAAGGGACAGCTTACTTACAATGAGCAGTTCTTC. This sequence encodes CASSKGQLTYNEQFF. Combining the CDR3 with reference TRBV5-5 and TRBJ2-1 gives the whole variable domain DAGVTQSPTHLIKTRGQQVTLRCSPISGHKSVSWYQQVLGQGPQFIFQYYEKEERGRGNFPDRFSARQFPNYSSELNVNALLLGDSALYLCASSKGQLTYNEQFFGPGTRLTVL.

This clonotype was found a few times. This chain links TRBV9 with TRBJ2-1; D unresolved. This CDR3 is 16 amino acids long. Looked up from germline, CDR1 is SGDLS and CDR2 is YYNGEE. The ends were cut back, 0 bases at V and 3 bases at J, with 13 bases in the middle. This chain's CDR3 is CASSVASSANYNEQFF. DNA for the CDR3: TGTGCCAGCAGCGTAGCGAGCAGCGCCAACTACAATGAGCAGTTCTTC.

The table lists this clonotype with many counts. The chain combines TRBV7-2 with TRBJ2-2, with TRBD1 identical over 8 bases. The CDR3 is made up of 16 amino acids. J gave up 7 bases and V 3 bases, and 10 bases lay outside the gene matches. Germline V gene sequence: CDR1 SGHTA, CDR2 FQGNSA. This chain's CDR3 is CASSLRQGLVGGELFF. The CDR3 DNA reads TGTGCCAGCAGCTTGAGACAGGGGCTCGTTGGCGGGGAGCTGTTTTTT.

The rearrangement links TRBV7-6 to TRBJ1-3, with D possibly being TRBD1 (6 bases). Between the trimmed V and J ends, which lost 4 bases and 0 bases, there was a span of 16 bases. The germline V gene encodes CDR1 SGHVS and CDR2 FNYEAQ. The CDR3 totals 17 residues. The CDR3 is CASSSSGTILSGNTIYF. CDR3 bases: TGTGCCAGCAGCTCGTCCGGGACAATTCTCTCTGGAAACACCATATATTTT.

This clonotype was observed many times. The chain is built from TRBV7-9 and TRBJ2-5, with 10 bases that match TRBD2. Germline V gene lookup returns CDR1 SEHNR and CDR2 FQNEAQ (reference sequence). The CDR3 spans 14 residues. Trimming took 3 bases from V and 3 from J; bases not matched to a gene: 1. The CDR3 is CASSFTSGKETQYF. Here the CDR3 DNA reads TGTGCCAGCAGCTTTACTAGCGGGAAAGAGACCCAGTACTTC.

This clonotype came up many times. The CDR3 DNA is TGTGCCAGCAGCTTAGGTAGGGCGGAGGGCTACACCTTC. Amino acids: CASSLGRAEGYTF. The gene calls are TRBV7-2 and TRBJ1-2, with D unclear. The V gene's germline CDR1 is SGHTA and CDR2 FQGNSA. The V gene lost 1 base and the J gene lost 8 bases, with 11 bases spanning the gap. The CDR3 length is 13 residues.

This clonotype occurred many times. This chain uses TRBV10-3 with TRBJ1-5; 7 positions agree with TRBD1. The CDR3 runs to 11 residues. Unmatched junction bases numbered 4, after V lost 10 bases and J lost 7 bases. Germline CDR1 and CDR2: ENHRY and SYGVKD. Here the CDR3 reads CATGGDQPQHF. As DNA, the CDR3 is TGTGCCACAGGGGGAGACCAGCCCCAGCATTTT.

This clonotype was seen many times. This chain connects TRBV19 to TRBJ2-1, with 9 bases fitting TRBD2. CDR3 size: 15 residues. V was pared by 5 bases and J by 10 bases, with 12 bases of the junction left unmatched. In germline, CDR1 is LNHDA, CDR2 SQIVND (reference sequence). DNA of the CDR3: TGTGCCAGTAGTCGGCGGACTAGCGTTCTCGACGAGCAGTTCTTC. This codes for CASSRRTSVLDEQFF.

This clonotype occurred many times. The V and J genes are TRBV7-2 and TRBJ2-7; 9 nucleotides line up with TRBD1. Germline CDR1 is SGHTA and CDR2 is FQGNSA. After removal of 4 bases from V and 7 bases from J, the junction contained 8 bases not matched to a gene. The CDR3 is 14 residues long. CDR3 sequence: CASSSPGQGDEQYF. The CDR3 nucleotides read TGTGCCAGCAGCTCCCCGGGACAGGGAGATGAGCAGTACTTC.

CDR3 sequence (DNA): TGTGCCAGCAGCCTGACTCAGGGTGAAGAGCAGTACTTC. Translating gives CASSLTQGEEQYF. This chain links TRBV14 with TRBJ2-7; tentative D call: TRBD1 (5 bases). V dropped 4 bases and J dropped 7 bases, with 14 bases sitting between them. Germline CDR1 reads SGHDN; CDR2 reads FVKESK. This CDR3 spans 13 amino acids. Full variable domain (outside the CDR3, taken from reference TRBV14 and TRBJ2-7): EAGVTQFPSHSVIEKGQTVTLRCDPISGHDNLYWYRRVMGKEIKFLLHFVKESKQDESGMPNNRFLAERTGGTYSTLKVQPAELEDSGVYFCASSLTQGEEQYFGPGTRLTVT.

This clonotype was seen at least ten times. The rearrangement uses TRBV7-8 and TRBJ2-1; D perhaps matches TRBD2 (5 bases). Per germline, CDR1 SGHVS and CDR2 FQNEAQ. V lost 1 base and J 0 bases, leaving 13 bases between the germline ends. The CDR3 spans 17 residues. CDR3 in amino acids: CASSLVQRLSSYNEQFF. In DNA form, the CDR3 reads TGTGCCAGCAGCTTAGTACAGCGGCTAAGCTCCTACAATGAGCAGTTCTTC. Full variable domain (outside the CDR3, taken from reference TRBV7-8 and TRBJ2-1): GAGVSQSPRYKVAKRGQDVALRCDPISGHVSLFWYQQALGQGPEFLTYFQNEAQLDKSGLPSDRFFAERPEGSVSTLKIQRTQQEDSAVYLCASSLVQRLSSYNEQFFGPGTRLTVL.